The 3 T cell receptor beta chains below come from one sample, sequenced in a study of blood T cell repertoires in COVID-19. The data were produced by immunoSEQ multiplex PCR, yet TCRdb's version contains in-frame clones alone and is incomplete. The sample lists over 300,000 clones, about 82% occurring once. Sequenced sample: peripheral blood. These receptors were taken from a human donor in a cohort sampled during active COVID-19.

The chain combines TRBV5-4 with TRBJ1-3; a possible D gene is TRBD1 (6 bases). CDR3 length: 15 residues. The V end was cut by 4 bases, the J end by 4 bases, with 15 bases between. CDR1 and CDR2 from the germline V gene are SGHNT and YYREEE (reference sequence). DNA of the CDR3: TGTGCCAGCAGCACAGGACAGTCTGGCGGAAACACCATATATTTT. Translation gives CASSTGQSGGNTIYF.

The CDR3 spells CASSPRTSGGYNTGELFF. In nucleotides, the CDR3 is TGTGCCAGCTCACCAAGGACTAGCGGGGGTTACAACACCGGGGAGCTGTTTTTT. The chain uses TRBV18 and TRBJ2-2, with 13 bases identical to TRBD2. With V trimmed by 2 bases and J by 2 bases, 5 bases remained unmatched. Per the germline V gene, CDR1 is KGHSH and CDR2 is LQKENI. The CDR3 totals 18 residues. The whole variable domain, remainder taken from reference TRBV18 and TRBJ2-2, is NAGVMQNPRHLVRRRGQEARLRCSPMKGHSHVYWYRQLPEEGLKFMVYLQKENIIDESGMPKERFSAEFPKEGPSILRIQQVVRGDSAAYFCASSPRTSGGYNTGELFFGEGSRLTVL.

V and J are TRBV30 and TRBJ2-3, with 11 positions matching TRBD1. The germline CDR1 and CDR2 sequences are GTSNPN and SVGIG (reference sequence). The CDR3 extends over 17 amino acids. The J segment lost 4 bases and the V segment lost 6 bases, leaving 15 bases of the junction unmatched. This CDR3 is CACILPRDRGTADTQYF. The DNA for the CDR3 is TGTGCCTGCATCCTACCCCGGGACAGGGGGACAGCAGATACGCAGTATTTT.